This TCR beta chain was found in a study of blood T cell repertoires in COVID-19. Whole-study context: The analysed material was cDNA or gDNA that came from T cells, B-cell-depleted T cells, or PBMCs.

Trimming cost V 3 bases and J 6 bases; bases outside gene matches: 14. The CDR3 runs to 17 residues. Per the germline V gene, CDR1 is SGHRS and CDR2 is YFSETQ. Study processing details: Researchers report that nucleated cell counts were estimated from reference gene primer amplification. This table comes from immunoSEQ multiplex PCR, and its TCRdb copy is limited to in-frame clones, with some not included. V and J calls and clone size follow that table, whereas D and trimming were derived from the DNA. The repertoire consists of 95,000 to 150,000 clones, with around 80% occurring once and the leading ten covering approximately 16%.

V is TRBV5-1 and J is TRBJ2-2; 7 bases map to TRBD1. Sequenced material: peripheral blood. The sequence was obtained from a man in his sixties with active or convalescent COVID-19. The chain's CDR3 is CASSSGQVTPAAGELFF. CDR3 sequence (DNA): TGCGCCAGCAGCTCCGGACAGGTAACCCCCGCGGCCGGGGAGCTGTTTTTT.